These T cell receptor beta chains were read from a single sample in a study of cytomegalovirus exposure and HLA in healthy donors. TCRdb's copy holds only in-frame clones and misses some; the assay was immunoSEQ multiplex PCR. The table has about 190,000 clones, 65% to 80% seen once; the top ten hold more than 4%. Sequencing used PBMCs. These receptors were obtained from a man aged 30 to 45 in good health and CMV-seropositive. Both conserved end residues are trimmed from each CDR3.

J,V,CDR3
TRBJ1-3,TRBV10-3,ATQGQRLSGNTIY
TRBJ2-3,TRBV7-3,ASSLTGPDTQY
TRBJ2-7,TRBV7-9,ASSTPDTWRDEQY
TRBJ1-4,TRBV30,GAGRISEKLF
TRBJ2-7,TRBV6-6,ASYSPSYEQY
TRBJ2-7,TRBV19,ASSPRRGTYEQY
TRBJ2-2,TRBV13,ASSLDLFGGELF
TRBJ2-7,TRBV5-4,ASSPLRGGQHFYEQY
TRBJ2-7,TRBV6-1,ASSEGPGGQYEQY
TRBJ2-1,TRBV5-6,ASSPLAAQGVYNEQF
TRBJ2-2,TRBV27,ASSLLLREYGTEELF
TRBJ1-5,TRBV4-2,ASSQDTSHSNQPQH
TRBJ2-2,TRBV5-1,ASSYGLAGAGELF
TRBJ1-1,TRBV9,ASGEGREAF
TRBJ1-4,TRBV6-1,ASSEGSVQEKLF
.,TRBV6-5,ASSFLTSGGYEQY
TRBJ2-3,TRBV7-8,ASSLGNTQRGALTDTQY
TRBJ2-3,TRBV9,ASSPSRGLITDTQY
TRBJ2-3,TRBV5-4,ASSQTRGADTQY
TRBJ2-5,TRBV4-3,ASSQAPWLAGGGETQY
TRBJ1-3,TRBV29-1,SVRPGVSGNTIY
TRBJ2-7,TRBV29-1,SVDLASLPGEQY
TRBJ2-3,TRBV7-9,ASRPTPGQGADTQY
TRBJ1-2,TRBV19,ASTNRPGDRLNDYGYT
TRBJ1-6,TRBV30,AWGPGAYNSPLH
TRBJ1-1,TRBV2,ASSGQGGNTEAF
TRBJ2-5,TRBV7-2,ASGNLGLTQETQY
TRBJ2-3,TRBV29-1,SAPAGGTDTQY
TRBJ2-7,TRBV28,ASTIAGLNYEQY
TRBJ2-2,TRBV28,ASNHRVDTGELF
TRBJ2-1,TRBV4-3,ASSQGTPFNEQF
TRBJ1-2,TRBV7-9,ASSPKGVNYGYT
TRBJ2-1,TRBV5-4,ASTLRGSHNEQF
TRBJ2-1,TRBV4-1,ASSQSWERLYNEQF
TRBJ2-3,TRBV7-6,ASSFRDSTPTDTQY
TRBJ2-5,TRBV9,ASSVTKTQETQY
TRBJ1-1,TRBV9,ASSPVPLTEAF
TRBJ2-3,TRBV5-1,ASSFSGGPGTDTQY
TRBJ2-7,TRBV7-2,ASSPHQSGVPGEQY
TRBJ2-7,TRBV27,ASSLSPAGGAREQY